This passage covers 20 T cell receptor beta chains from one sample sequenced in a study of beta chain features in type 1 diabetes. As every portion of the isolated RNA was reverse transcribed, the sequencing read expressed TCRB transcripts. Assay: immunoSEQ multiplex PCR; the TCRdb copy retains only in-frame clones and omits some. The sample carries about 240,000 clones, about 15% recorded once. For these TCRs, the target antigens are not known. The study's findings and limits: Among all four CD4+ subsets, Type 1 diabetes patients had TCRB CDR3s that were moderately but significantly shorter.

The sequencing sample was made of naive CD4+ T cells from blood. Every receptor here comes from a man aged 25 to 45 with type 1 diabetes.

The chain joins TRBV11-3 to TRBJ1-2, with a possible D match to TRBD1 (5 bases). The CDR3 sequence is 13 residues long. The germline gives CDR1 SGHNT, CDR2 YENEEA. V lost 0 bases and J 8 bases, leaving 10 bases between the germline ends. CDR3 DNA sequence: TGTGCCAGCAGCTTAGATCTGGACAACGGCTACACCTTC. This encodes CASSLDLDNGYTF.

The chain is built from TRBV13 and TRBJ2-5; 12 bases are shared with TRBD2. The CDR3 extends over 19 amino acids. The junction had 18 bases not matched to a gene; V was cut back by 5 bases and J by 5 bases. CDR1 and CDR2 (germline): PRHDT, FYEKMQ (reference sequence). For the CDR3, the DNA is TGTGCCAGCAGCGAACAAGCCGGGACTAGCGGGCCACCCGGGGAGACCCAGTACTTC. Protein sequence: CASSEQAGTSGPPGETQYF. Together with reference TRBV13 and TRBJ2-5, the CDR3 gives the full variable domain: AAGVIQSPRHLIKEKRETATLKCYPIPRHDTVYWYQQGPGQDPQFLISFYEKMQSDKGSIPDRFSAQQFSDYHSELNMSSLELGDSALYFCASSEQAGTSGPPGETQYFGPGTRLLVL.

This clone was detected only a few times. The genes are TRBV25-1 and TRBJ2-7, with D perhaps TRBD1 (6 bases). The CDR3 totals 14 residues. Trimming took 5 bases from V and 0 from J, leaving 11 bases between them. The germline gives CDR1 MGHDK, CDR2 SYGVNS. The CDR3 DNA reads TGTGCCAGCAGTTCCGGGACACTCTCCTACGAGCAGTACTTC. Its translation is CASSSGTLSYEQYF.

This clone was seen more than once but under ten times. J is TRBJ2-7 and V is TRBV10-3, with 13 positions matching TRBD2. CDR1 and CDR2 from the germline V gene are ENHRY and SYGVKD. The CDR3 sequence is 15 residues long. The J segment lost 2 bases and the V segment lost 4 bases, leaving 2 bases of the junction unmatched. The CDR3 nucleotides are TGTGCCATCAGTGTTGGACTAGCGGGGGCCTACGAGCAGTACTTC. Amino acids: CAISVGLAGAYEQYF.

CDR3 sequence reads: CASSVQDNQPQHF. In DNA form, the CDR3 reads TGTGCCAGCAGTGTTCAGGACAATCAGCCCCAGCATTTT. This rearrangement joins TRBV25-1 to TRBJ1-5; D is ambiguous. The V gene's germline CDR1 is MGHDK and CDR2 SYGVNS. The CDR3 sequence is 13 residues long. V lost 4 bases and J lost 3, with 7 bases in between.

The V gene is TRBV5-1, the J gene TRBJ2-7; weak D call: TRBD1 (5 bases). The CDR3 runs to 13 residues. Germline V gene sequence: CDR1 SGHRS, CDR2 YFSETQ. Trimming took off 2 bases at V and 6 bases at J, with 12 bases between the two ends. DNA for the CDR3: TGCGCCAGCAGCTTAGATATAGACAGCGAGCAGTACTTC. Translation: CASSLDIDSEQYF. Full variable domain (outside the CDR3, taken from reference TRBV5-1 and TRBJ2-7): KAGVTQTPRYLIKTRGQQVTLSCSPISGHRSVSWYQQTPGQGLQFLFEYFSETQRNKGNFPGRFSGRQFSNSRSEMNVSTLELGDSALYLCASSLDIDSEQYFGPGTRLTVT.

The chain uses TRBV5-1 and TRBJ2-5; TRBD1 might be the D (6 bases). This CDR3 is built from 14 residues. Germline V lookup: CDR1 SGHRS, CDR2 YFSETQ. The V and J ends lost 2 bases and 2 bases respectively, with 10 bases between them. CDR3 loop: CASSFGQQQETQYF. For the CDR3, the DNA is TGCGCCAGCAGCTTCGGACAGCAGCAAGAGACCCAGTACTTC.

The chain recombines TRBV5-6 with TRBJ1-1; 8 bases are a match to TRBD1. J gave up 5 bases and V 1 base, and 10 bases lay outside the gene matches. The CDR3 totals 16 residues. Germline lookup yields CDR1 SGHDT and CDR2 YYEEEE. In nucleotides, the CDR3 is TGTGCCAGCAGCTTGAACCAGGGGGCGAGAGGGACTGAAGCTTTCTTT. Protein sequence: CASSLNQGARGTEAFF.

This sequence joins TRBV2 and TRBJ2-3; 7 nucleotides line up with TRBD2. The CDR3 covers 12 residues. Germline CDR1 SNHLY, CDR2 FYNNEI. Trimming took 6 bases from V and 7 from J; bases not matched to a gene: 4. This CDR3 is CASSVGTNTQYF. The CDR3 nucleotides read TGTGCCAGCAGCGTCGGGACTAATACGCAGTATTTT. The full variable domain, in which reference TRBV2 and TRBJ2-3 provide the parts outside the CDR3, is EPEVTQTPSHQVTQMGQEVILRCVPISNHLYFYWYRQILGQKVEFLVSFYNNEISEKSEIFDDQFSVERPDGSNFTLKIRSTKLEDSAMYFCASSVGTNTQYFGPGTRLTVL.

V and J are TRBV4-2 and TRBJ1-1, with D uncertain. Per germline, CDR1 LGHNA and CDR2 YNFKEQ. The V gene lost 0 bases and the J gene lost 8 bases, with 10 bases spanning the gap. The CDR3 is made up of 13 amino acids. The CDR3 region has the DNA TGTGCCAGCAGCCAAGATCGGGATTTGGAAGCTTTCTTT. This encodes CASSQDRDLEAFF.

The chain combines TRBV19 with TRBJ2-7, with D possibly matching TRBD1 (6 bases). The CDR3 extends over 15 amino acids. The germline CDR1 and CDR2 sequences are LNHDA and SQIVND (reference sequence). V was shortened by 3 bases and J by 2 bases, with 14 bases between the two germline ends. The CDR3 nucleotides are TGTGCCAGTAGTATCCTACTGGGACAAACCTACGAGCAGTACTTC. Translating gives CASSILLGQTYEQYF. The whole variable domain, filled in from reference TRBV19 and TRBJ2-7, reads DGGITQSPKYLFRKEGQNVTLSCEQNLNHDAMYWYRQDPGQGLRLIYYSQIVNDFQKGDIAEGYSVSREKKESFPLTVTSAQKNPTAFYLCASSILLGQTYEQYFGPGTRLTVT.

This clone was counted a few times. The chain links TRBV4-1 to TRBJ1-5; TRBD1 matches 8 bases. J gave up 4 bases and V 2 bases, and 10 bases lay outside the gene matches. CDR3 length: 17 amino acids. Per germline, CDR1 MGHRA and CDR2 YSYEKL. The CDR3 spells CASSQPGTGPINQPQHF. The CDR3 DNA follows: TGCGCCAGCAGCCAACCCGGGACAGGTCCCATTAATCAGCCCCAGCATTTT.

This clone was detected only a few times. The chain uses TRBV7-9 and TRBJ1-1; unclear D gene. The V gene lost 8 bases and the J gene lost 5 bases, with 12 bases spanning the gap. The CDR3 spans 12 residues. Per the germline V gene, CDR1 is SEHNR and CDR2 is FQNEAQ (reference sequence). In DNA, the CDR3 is TGTGCCAGCTTCGGCGACGGGACTGAAGCTTTCTTT. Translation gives CASFGDGTEAFF.

In nucleotides, the CDR3 is TGTGCCAGCAGCGTAGGTTCCAGGACTAGGCTCAATGAGCAGTTCTTC. This sequence encodes CASSVGSRTRLNEQFF. The chain couples TRBV9 to TRBJ2-1; TRBD2 agrees at 7 bases. CDR3 length: 16 amino acids. Germline loops: CDR1 SGDLS, CDR2 YYNGEE. Trimming at V came to 0 bases and at J to 6 bases, leaving 9 bases not matched to a gene. Supplemented by reference TRBV9 and TRBJ2-1, the full variable domain reads DSGVTQTPKHLITATGQRVTLRCSPRSGDLSVYWYQQSLDQGLQFLIQYYNGEERAKGNILERFSAQQFPDLHSELNLSSLELGDSALYFCASSVGSRTRLNEQFFGPGTRLTVL.

The CDR3 coding sequence is TGTGCCAGCAGCCTAGGAGACAGGGGGTCCTACGAGCAGTACTTC. Translation: CASSLGDRGSYEQYF. The chain couples TRBV7-8 to TRBJ2-7, with 9 bases that match TRBD1. This CDR3 is 15 amino acids long. V was clipped by 5 bases and J by 1 base; unmatched bases: 6. The germline V gene has CDR1 SGHVS and CDR2 FQNEAQ.

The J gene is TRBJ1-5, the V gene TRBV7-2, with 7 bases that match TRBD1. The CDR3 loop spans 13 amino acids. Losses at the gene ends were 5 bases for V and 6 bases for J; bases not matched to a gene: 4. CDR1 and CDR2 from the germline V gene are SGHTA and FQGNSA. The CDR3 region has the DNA TGTGCCAGCAGCAGGGGGCTAATTCAGCCCCAGCATTTT. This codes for CASSRGLIQPQHF.

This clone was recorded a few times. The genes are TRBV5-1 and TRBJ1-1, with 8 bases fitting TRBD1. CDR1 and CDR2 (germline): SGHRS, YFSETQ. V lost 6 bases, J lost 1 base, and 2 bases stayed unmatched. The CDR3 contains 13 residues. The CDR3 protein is CASNDRGNTEAFF. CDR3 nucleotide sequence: TGCGCCAGCAACGACAGGGGGAACACTGAAGCTTTCTTT.

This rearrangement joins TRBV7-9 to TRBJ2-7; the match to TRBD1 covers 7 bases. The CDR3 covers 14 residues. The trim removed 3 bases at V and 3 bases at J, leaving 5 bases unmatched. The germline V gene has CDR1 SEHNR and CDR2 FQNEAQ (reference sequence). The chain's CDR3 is CASSLEQGNYEQYF. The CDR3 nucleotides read TGTGCCAGCAGCTTGGAACAGGGGAACTACGAGCAGTACTTC.

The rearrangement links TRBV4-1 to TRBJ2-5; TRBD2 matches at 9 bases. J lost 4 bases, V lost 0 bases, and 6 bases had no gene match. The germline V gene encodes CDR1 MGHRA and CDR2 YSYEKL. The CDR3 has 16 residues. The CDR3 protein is CASSQDSLAGRETQYF. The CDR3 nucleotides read TGCGCCAGCAGCCAAGATAGCCTAGCGGGACGAGAGACCCAGTACTTC.

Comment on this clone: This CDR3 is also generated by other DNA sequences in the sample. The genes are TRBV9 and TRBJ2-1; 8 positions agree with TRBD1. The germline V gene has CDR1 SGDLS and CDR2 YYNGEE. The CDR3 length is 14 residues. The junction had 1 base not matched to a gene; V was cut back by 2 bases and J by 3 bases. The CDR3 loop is CASSVGTGYNEQFF. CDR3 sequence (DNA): TGTGCCAGCAGCGTGGGGACAGGCTACAATGAGCAGTTCTTC.